The 13 T cell receptor beta chains listed next were all sequenced from one sample in a study of identifying expanded T cells in peripheral blood. Here immunoSEQ multiplex PCR was the method, and the copy in TCRdb shows in-frame clones only, minus some. The sample records 84,000 or so clones, approximately 90% being singletons. Sequenced material: blood. The receptors derive from a person aged 18-69 years in good health.

The sample holds one count of this clone. This rearrangement joins TRBV30 to TRBJ1-2, with D perhaps TRBD1 (5 bases). CDR1 and CDR2 from the germline V gene are GTSNPN and SVGIG (reference sequence). Deletions cut 2 bases from V and 4 bases from J, with 14 bases between. CDR3 length: 14 residues. CDR3 bases: TGTGCCTGGAGTACGACCAGGGTTAGCTATGGCTACACCTTC. The encoded protein is CAWSTTRVSYGYTF.

In its sample, this clone was seen once. The gene calls are TRBV19 and TRBJ1-2; the D is unclear. The CDR3 has 15 amino acids. Germline V gene data show CDR1 as LNHDA and CDR2 as SQIVND (reference sequence). V gave up 1 base and J gave up 5 bases, with 14 bases separating them. The CDR3 reads CASSIVGRYTYGYTF. Written as DNA, the CDR3 is TGTGCCAGTAGTATAGTCGGGCGATACACATATGGCTACACCTTC.

V gene TRBV6-1 combines with J gene TRBJ1-1; 7 bases line up with TRBD1. The CDR3 totals 15 residues. V lost 7 bases to trimming and J lost 2 bases; unmatched junction nucleotides: 10. Germline CDR1 reads MNHNS; CDR2 reads SASEGT. In nucleotides, the CDR3 is TGTGCCAGCAAGACGGGACAGCTCCCCAACACTGAAGCTTTCTTT. Protein sequence: CASKTGQLPNTEAFF.

The chain joins TRBV5-4 to TRBJ2-7, with 8 bases identical to TRBD2. The CDR3 totals 14 residues. Germline CDR1 SGHNT, CDR2 YYREEE (reference sequence). V was clipped by 0 bases and J by 7 bases; unmatched bases: 6. The CDR3 loop is CASSLGPSGREQYF. The CDR3 region has the DNA TGTGCCAGCAGCTTGGGGCCTAGCGGGCGAGAGCAGTACTTC. Using reference TRBV5-4 and TRBJ2-7 for the parts outside the CDR3, the full variable domain is ETGVTQSPTHLIKTRGQQVTLRCSSQSGHNTVSWYQQALGQGPQFIFQYYREEENGRGNFPPRFSGLQFPNYSSELNVNALELDDSALYLCASSLGPSGREQYFGPGTRLTVT.

The chain couples TRBV4-1 to TRBJ1-1; 8 bases align to TRBD1. Per the germline V gene, CDR1 is MGHRA and CDR2 is YSYEKL. This CDR3 has 16 amino acids. V lost 3 bases and J lost 0; bases outside the gene matches: 6. Here the CDR3 DNA reads TGCGCCAGCAGCCAGGGGCTGACAGGGGTGAACACTGAAGCTTTCTTT. It specifies CASSQGLTGVNTEAFF.

This clone was seen a handful of times. The conserved phenylalanine or tryptophan normally closing the CDR3 is absent here, so this likely arose from a read error. The limits of the CDR3 on the DNA are not certain, so only TCRdb's listed CDR3 is given. The chain uses TRBV5-8 and TRBJ1-1; whether TRBD1, the table's D call, matches the DNA was not checked. Inclusive of both ends, the CDR3 amounts to 10 amino acids. In germline, CDR1 is SGHTS, CDR2 YDEGEE. CDR3 sequence: CARTKSRGTG.

The chain couples TRBV7-7 to TRBJ2-1, with 8 nucleotides matching TRBD1. The CDR3 contains 15 residues. CDR1 and CDR2 (germline): SSHAT, FNYEAQ (reference sequence). V shed 1 base, J shed 7 bases, and the junction held 6 bases outside the gene matches. The DNA of the CDR3 is TGTGCCAGCAGCTTAGTGGCAGGGGGCTCAAATGAGCAGTTCTTC. Protein sequence: CASSLVAGGSNEQFF. The entire variable domain, with the rest obtained from reference TRBV7-7 and TRBJ2-1, is as follows: GAGVSQSPRYKVTKRGQDVTLRCDPISSHATLYWYQQALGQGPEFLTYFNYEAQPDKSGLPSDRFSAERPEGSISTLTIQRTEQRDSAMYRCASSLVAGGSNEQFFGPGTRLTVL.

The V and J genes are TRBV9 and TRBJ1-3; D is perhaps TRBD1 (5 bases). Germline loops: CDR1 SGDLS, CDR2 YYNGEE. This CDR3 region has 14 residues. Trimming left V 7 bases short and J 3 bases short, with 14 bases between. The CDR3 is CASGRPGIGNTIYF. The CDR3 DNA is TGTGCCAGCGGCCGGCCAGGGATTGGAAACACCATATATTTT.

This clone showed up just once. This sequence joins TRBV27 and TRBJ2-5, with D unclear. The V and J ends lost 6 bases and 3 bases respectively, with 11 bases between them. The CDR3 contains 13 residues. CDR1 and CDR2 (germline): MNHEY, SMNVEV (reference sequence). The CDR3 coding sequence is TGTGCCAGCAGCTTGGGCCCAAAAGAGACCCAGTACTTC. It encodes CASSLGPKETQYF.

The chain has TRBV6-1 and TRBJ2-7, with TRBD1 identical over 9 bases. CDR1 and CDR2 (germline): MNHNS, SASEGT. This CDR3 has 15 amino acids. Unmatched junction bases numbered 12, after V lost 6 bases and J lost 6 bases. CDR3 in amino acids: CASSPPGQGLREQYF. The CDR3 nucleotides read TGTGCCAGCAGCCCTCCGGGACAGGGTCTTCGCGAGCAGTACTTC.

The CDR3 sequence: CAIMRGLDYNEQFF. The CDR3 coding sequence is TGTGCCATCATGCGAGGACTAGATTACAATGAGCAGTTCTTC. The chain combines TRBV10-3 with TRBJ2-1; 7 nucleotides align to TRBD2. The J segment lost 4 bases and the V segment lost 7 bases, leaving 7 bases of the junction unmatched. Germline V gives CDR1 ENHRY, CDR2 SYGVKD. The CDR3 extends over 14 amino acids.

The chain couples TRBV7-6 to TRBJ2-1, with D perhaps matching TRBD2 (7 bases). Germline V gene data show CDR1 as SGHVS and CDR2 as FNYEAQ. The V and J ends lost 5 bases and 2 bases respectively, with 10 bases between them. The CDR3 is 14 residues long. Here the CDR3 reads CASSGGGTYNEQFF. CDR3 nucleotides: TGTGCCAGCAGCGGCGGGGGCACCTACAATGAGCAGTTCTTC.

This rearrangement joins TRBV7-9 to TRBJ1-2, with D hard to call. Germline-derived CDR1 and CDR2 are SEHNR and FQNEAQ (reference sequence). V lost 2 bases and J 4 bases, leaving 11 bases between the germline ends. CDR3 length: 14 residues. CDR3 DNA sequence: TGTGCCAGCAGCTTACAGTCAGATGGCTATGGCTACACCTTC. Translated, it gives CASSLQSDGYGYTF.